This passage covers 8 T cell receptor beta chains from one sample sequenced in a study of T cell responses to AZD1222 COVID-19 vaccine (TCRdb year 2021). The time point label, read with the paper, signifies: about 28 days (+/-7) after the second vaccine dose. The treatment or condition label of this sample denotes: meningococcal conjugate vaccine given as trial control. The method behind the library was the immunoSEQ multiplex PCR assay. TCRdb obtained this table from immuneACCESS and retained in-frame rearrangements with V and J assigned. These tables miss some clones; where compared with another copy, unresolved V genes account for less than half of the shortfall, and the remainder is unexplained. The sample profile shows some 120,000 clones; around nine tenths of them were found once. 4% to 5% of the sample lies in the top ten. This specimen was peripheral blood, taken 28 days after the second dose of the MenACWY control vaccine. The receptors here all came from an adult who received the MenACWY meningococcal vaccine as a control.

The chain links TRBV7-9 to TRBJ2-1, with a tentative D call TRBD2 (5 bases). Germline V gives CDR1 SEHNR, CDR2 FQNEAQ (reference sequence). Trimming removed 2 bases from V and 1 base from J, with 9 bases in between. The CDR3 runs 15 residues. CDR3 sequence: CASSLKAESYNEQFF. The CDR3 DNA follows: TGTGCCAGCAGCTTAAAAGCGGAGTCCTACAATGAGCAGTTCTTC.

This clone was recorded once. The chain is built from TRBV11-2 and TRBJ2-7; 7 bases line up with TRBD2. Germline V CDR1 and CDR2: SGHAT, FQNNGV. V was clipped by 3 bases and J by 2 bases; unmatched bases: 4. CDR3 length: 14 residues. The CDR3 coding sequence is TGTGCCAGCAGCTTCGGGAGCGGGACCTACGAGCAGTACGTC. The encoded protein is CASSFGSGTYEQYV.

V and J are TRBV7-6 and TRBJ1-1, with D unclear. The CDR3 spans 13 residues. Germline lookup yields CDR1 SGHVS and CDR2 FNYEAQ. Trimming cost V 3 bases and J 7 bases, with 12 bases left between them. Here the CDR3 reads CASSLGGNFEAFF. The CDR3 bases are TGTGCCAGCAGCTTGGGAGGTAATTTTGAAGCTTTCTTT.

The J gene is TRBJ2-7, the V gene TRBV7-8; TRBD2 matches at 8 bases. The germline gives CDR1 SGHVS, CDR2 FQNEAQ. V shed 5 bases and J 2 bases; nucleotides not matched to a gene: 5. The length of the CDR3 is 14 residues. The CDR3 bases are TGTGCCAGCAGCCTCACGGGAGGGGCCTACGAGCAGTACTTC. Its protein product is CASSLTGGAYEQYF.

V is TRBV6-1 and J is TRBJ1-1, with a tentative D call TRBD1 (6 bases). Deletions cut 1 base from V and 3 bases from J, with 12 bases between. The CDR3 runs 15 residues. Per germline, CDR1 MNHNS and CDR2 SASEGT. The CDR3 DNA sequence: TGTGCCAGCAGTGAAGTGGGCGGGGGGCACACTGAAGCTTTCTTT. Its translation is CASSEVGGGHTEAFF.

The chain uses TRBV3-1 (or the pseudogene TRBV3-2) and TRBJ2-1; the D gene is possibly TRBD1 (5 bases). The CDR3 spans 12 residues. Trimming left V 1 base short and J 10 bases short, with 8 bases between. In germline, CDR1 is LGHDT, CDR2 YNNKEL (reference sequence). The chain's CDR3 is CASSQVTGEQFF. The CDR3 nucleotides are TGTGCCAGCAGCCAAGTTACAGGCGAGCAGTTCTTC.

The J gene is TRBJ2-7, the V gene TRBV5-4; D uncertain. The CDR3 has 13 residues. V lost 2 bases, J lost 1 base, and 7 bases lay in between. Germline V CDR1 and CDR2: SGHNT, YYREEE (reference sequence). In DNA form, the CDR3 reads TGTGCCAGCAGCTTCGACACGTCCTACGAGCAGTACTTC. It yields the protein CASSFDTSYEQYF.

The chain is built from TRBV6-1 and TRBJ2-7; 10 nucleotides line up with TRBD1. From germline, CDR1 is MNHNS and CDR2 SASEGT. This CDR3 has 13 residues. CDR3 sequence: CASSEARRGQGDV. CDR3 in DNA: TGTGCCAGCAGTGAAGCTCGGAGAGGACAGGGGGACGTC.